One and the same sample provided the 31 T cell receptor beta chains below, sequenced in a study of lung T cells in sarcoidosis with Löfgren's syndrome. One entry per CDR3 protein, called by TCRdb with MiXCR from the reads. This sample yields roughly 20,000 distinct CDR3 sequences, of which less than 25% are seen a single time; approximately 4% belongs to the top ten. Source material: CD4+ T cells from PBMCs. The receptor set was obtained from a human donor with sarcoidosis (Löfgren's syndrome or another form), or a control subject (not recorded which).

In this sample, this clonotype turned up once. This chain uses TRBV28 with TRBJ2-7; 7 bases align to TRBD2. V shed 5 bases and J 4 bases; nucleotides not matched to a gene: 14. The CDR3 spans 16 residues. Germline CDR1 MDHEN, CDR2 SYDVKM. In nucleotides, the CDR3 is TGTGCCAGCAGTAGGGAGGGGCAGACGACCTCATACGAGCAGTACTTC. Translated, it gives CASSREGQTTSYEQYF.

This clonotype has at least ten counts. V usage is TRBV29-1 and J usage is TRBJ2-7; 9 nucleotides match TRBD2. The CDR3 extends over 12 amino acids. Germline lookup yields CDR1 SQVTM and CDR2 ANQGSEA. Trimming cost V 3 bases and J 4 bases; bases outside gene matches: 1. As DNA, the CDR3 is TGCAGCGTTGATACTAGCGGGTACGAGCAGTACTTC. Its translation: CSVDTSGYEQYF.

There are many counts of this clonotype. Here the CDR3 DNA reads TGTGCCAGCAGTGAATGGACCGTAATGAGCTCCTACGAGCAGTACTTC. This gives the protein CASSEWTVMSSYEQYF. The rearrangement joins TRBV25-1 to TRBJ2-7; no clear D gene. The V end lost 1 base, the J end lost 0 bases, and 13 bases lay between the germline ends. CDR1 is MGHDK and CDR2 is SYGVNS in the germline V gene. This CDR3 has 16 residues.

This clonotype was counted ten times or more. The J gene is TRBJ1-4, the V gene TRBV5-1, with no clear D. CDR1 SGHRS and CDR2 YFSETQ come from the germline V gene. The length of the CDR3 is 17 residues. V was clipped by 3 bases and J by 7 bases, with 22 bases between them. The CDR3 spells CASSSSVGGRLGEKLFF. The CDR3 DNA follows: TGCGCCAGCAGCTCCTCCGTCGGCGGGCGGCTGGGTGAAAAACTGTTTTTT.

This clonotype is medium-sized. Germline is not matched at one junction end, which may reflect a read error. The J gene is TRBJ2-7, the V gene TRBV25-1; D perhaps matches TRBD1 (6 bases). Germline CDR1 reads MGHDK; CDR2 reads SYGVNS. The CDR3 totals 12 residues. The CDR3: CASSEETGTSDF. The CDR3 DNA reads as TGTGCCAGCAGTGAAGAAACCGGGACATCTGACTTC.

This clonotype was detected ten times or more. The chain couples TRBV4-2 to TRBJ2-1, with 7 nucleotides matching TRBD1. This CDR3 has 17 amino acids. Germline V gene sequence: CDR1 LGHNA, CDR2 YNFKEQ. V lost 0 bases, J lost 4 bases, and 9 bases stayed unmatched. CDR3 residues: CASSQDYTGAVYNEQFF. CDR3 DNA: TGTGCCAGCAGCCAAGATTATACAGGGGCAGTGTACAATGAGCAGTTCTTC.

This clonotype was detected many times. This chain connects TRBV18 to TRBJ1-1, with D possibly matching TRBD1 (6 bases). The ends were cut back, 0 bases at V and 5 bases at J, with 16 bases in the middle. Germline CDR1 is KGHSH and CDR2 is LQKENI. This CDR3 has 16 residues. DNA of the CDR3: TGTGCCAGCTCACCACCGGGCAGGGGTTCGGGGACTGAAGCTTTCTTT. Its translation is CASSPPGRGSGTEAFF.

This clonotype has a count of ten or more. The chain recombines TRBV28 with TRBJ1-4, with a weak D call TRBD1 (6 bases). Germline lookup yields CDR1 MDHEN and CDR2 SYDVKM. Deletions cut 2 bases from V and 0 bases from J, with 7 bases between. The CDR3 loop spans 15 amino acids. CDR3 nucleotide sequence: TGTGCCAGCAGTTTAGGGGGCGCAACTAATGAAAAACTGTTTTTT. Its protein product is CASSLGGATNEKLFF. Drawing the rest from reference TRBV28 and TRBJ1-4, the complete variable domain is DVKVTQSSRYLVKRTGEKVFLECVQDMDHENMFWYRQDPGLGLRLIYFSYDVKMKEKGDIPEGYSVSREKKERFSLILESASTNQTSMYLCASSLGGATNEKLFFGSGTQLSVL.

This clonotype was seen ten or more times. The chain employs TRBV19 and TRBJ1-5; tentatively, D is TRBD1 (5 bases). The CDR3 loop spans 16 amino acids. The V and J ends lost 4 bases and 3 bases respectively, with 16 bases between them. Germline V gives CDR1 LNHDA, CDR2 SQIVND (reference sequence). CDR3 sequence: CASSTRDGRLNQPQHF. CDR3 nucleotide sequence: TGTGCCAGTAGTACCCGGGACGGACGACTCAATCAGCCCCAGCATTTT.

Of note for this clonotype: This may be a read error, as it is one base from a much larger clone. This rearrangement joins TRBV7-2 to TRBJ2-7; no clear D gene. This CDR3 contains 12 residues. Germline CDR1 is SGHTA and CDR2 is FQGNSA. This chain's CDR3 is CVSSPNRYEQYF. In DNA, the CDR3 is TGTGTCAGCAGCCCCAATCGCTACGAGCAGTACTTC.

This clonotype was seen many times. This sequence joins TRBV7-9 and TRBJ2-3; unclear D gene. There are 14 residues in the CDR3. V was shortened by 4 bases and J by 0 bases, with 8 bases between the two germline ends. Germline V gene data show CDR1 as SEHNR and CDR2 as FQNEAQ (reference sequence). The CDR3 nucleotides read TGTGCCAGCAGCTCCCCTATTAGCACAGATACGCAGTATTTT. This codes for CASSSPISTDTQYF.

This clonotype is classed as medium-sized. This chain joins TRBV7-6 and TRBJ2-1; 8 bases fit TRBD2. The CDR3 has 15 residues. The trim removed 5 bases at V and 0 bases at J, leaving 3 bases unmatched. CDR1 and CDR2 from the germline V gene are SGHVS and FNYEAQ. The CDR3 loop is CASSESGGSYNEQFF. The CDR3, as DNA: TGTGCCAGCAGCGAAAGCGGGGGCTCCTACAATGAGCAGTTCTTC. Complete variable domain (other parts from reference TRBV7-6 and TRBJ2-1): GAGVSQSPRYKVTKRGQDVALRCDPISGHVSLYWYRQALGQGPEFLTYFNYEAQQDKSGLPNDRFSAERPEGSISTLTIQRTEQRDSAMYRCASSESGGSYNEQFFGPGTRLTVL.

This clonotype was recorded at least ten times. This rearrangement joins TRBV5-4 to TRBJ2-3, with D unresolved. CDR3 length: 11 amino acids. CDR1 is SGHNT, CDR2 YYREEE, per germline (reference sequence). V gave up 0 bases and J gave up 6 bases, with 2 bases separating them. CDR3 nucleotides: TGTGCCAGCAGCTTGGCTGATACGCAGTATTTT. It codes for CASSLADTQYF. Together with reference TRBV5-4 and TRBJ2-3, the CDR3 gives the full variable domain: ETGVTQSPTHLIKTRGQQVTLRCSSQSGHNTVSWYQQALGQGPQFIFQYYREEENGRGNFPPRFSGLQFPNYSSELNVNALELDDSALYLCASSLADTQYFGPGTRLTVL.

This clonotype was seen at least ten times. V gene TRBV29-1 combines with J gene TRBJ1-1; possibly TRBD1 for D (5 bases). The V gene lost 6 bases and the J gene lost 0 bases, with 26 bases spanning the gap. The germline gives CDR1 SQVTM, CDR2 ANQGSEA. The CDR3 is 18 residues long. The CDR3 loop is CSVGSGRTEFNMNTEAFF. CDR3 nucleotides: TGCAGCGTAGGCTCAGGGAGGACTGAGTTCAACATGAACACTGAAGCTTTCTTT. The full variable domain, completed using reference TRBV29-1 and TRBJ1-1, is SAVISQKPSRDICQRGTSLTIQCQVDSQVTMMFWYRQQPGQSLTLIATANQGSEATYESGFVIDKFPISRPNLTFSTLTVSNMSPEDSSIYLCSVGSGRTEFNMNTEAFFGQGTRLTVV.

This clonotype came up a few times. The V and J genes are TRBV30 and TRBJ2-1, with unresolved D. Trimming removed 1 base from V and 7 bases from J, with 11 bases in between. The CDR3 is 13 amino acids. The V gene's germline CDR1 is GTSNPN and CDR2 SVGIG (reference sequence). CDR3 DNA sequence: TGTGCCTGGAGTGGTCCTCTGCAGAATGAGCAGTTCTTC. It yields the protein CAWSGPLQNEQFF.

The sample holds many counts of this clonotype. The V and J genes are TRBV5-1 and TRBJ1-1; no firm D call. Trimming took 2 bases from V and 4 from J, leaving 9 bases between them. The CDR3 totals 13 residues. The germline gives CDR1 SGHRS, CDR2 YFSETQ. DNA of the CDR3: TGCGCCAGCAGCTTAACTTGGGGCACTGAAGCTTTCTTT. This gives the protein CASSLTWGTEAFF.

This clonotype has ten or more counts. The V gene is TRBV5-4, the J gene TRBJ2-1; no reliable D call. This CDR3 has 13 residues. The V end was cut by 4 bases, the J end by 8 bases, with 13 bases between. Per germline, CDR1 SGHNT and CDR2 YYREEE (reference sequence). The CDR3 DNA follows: TGTGCCAGCAGCACGGACGTAGAGGATGAGCAGTTCTTC. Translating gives CASSTDVEDEQFF.

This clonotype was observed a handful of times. CDR3 in amino acids: CASSDPPGLAGGRNEQFF. CDR3 DNA: TGTGCCAGCAGCGACCCTCCGGGACTAGCGGGGGGACGGAATGAGCAGTTCTTC. J is TRBJ2-1 and V is TRBV5-6, with TRBD2 matching over 15 bases. This CDR3 has 18 residues. The germline V gene encodes CDR1 SGHDT and CDR2 YYEEEE. V dropped 4 bases and J dropped 7; count of bases not matched to a gene: 12.

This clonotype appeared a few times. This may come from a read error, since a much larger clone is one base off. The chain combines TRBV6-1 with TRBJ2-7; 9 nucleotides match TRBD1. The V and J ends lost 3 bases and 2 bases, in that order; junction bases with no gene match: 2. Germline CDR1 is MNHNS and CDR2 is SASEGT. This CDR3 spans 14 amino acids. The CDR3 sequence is CASSDRDRAYEQYF. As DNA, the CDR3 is TGTGCCAGCAGTGACCGGGACAGGGCCTACGAGCAGTACTTC.

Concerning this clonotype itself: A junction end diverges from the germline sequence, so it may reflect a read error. CDR3 coding DNA: TGTGCCAGCAGCCACGACACCTACAATGAGCAGTCCTTC. Encoded protein: CASSHDTYNEQSF. The chain joins TRBV7-2 to TRBJ2-1; no clear D gene. Germline V CDR1 and CDR2: SGHTA, FQGNSA. The CDR3 totals 13 residues.

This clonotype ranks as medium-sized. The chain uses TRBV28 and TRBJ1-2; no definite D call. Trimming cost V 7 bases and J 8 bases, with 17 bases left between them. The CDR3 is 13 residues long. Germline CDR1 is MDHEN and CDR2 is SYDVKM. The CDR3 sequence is CASTALGPFGYTF. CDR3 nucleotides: TGTGCCAGCACCGCCCTAGGGCCCTTCGGCTACACCTTC.

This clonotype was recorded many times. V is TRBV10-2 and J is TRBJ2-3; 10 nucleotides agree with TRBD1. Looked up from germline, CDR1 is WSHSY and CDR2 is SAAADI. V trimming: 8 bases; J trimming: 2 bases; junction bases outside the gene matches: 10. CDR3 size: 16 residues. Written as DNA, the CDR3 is TGCGCCAGCCGACAGGGGGCTTCTAAATCCACAGATACGCAGTATTTT. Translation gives CASRQGASKSTDTQYF.

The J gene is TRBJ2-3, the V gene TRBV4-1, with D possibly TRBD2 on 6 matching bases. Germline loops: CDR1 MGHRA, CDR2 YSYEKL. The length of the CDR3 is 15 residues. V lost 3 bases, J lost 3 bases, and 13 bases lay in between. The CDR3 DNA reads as TGCGCCAGCAGCCAGGATGGACTACCAACAGATACGCAGTATTTT. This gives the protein CASSQDGLPTDTQYF.

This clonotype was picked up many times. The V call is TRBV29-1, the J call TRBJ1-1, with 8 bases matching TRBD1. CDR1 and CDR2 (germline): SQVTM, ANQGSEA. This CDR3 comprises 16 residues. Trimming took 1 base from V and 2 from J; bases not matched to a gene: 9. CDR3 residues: CSVEGRRDRRNTEAFF. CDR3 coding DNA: TGCAGCGTTGAAGGGCGGAGGGACAGGCGAAACACTGAAGCTTTCTTT.

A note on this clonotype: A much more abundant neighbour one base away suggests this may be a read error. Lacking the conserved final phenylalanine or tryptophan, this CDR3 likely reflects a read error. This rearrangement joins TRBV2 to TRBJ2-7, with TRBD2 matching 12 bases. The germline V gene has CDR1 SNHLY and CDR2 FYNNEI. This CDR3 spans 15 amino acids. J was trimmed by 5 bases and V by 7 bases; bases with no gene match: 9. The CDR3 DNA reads TGTGCCAGCATCCGACTAGCGGGAGCTGCCCACGAGCAGTACCTC. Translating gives CASIRLAGAAHEQYL.

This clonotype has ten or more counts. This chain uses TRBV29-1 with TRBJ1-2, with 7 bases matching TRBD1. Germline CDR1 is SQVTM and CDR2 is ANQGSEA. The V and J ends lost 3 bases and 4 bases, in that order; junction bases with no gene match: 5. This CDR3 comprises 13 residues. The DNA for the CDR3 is TGCAGCGTTGATCGGACAGGTGTCTATGGCTACACCTTC. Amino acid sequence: CSVDRTGVYGYTF.

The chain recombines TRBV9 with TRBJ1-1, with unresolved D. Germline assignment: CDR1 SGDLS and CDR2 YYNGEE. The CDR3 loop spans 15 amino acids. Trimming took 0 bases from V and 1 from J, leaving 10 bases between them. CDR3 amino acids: CASSVGIPTNTEAFF. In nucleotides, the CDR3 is TGTGCCAGCAGCGTAGGGATTCCTACGAACACTGAAGCTTTCTTT. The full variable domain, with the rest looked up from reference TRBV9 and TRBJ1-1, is DSGVTQTPKHLITATGQRVTLRCSPRSGDLSVYWYQQSLDQGLQFLIQYYNGEERAKGNILERFSAQQFPDLHSELNLSSLELGDSALYFCASSVGIPTNTEAFFGQGTRLTVV.

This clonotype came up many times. CDR3 region: CSAPGLATNEQFF. DNA for the CDR3: TGCAGTGCCCCGGGACTAGCGACCAATGAGCAGTTCTTC. V gene TRBV20-1 combines with J gene TRBJ2-1; 10 bases are a match to TRBD2. The junction had 5 bases not matched to a gene; V was cut back by 6 bases and J by 6 bases. CDR3 size: 13 residues. CDR1 and CDR2 (germline): DFQATT, SNEGSKA (reference sequence).

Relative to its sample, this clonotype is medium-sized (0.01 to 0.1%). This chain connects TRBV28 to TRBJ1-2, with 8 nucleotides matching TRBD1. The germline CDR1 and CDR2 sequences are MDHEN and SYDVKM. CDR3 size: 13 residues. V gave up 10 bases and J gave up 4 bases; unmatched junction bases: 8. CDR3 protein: CATCEDRGYGYTF. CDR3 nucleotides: TGTGCCACCTGCGAAGACAGGGGCTATGGCTACACCTTC.

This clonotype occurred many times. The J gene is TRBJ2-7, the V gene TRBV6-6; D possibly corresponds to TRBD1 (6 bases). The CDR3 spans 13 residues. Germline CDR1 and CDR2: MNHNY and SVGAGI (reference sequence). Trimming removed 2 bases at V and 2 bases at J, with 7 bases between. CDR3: CASSYRDTYEQYF. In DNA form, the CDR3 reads TGTGCCAGCAGTTACCGGGACACCTACGAGCAGTACTTC.

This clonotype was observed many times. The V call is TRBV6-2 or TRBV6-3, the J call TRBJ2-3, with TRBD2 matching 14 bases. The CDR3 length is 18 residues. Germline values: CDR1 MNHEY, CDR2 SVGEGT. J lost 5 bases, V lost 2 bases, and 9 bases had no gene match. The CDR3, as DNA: TGTGCCAGCAGTTACGGACCGGGACTAGCGGGAGCCCGAGATACGCAGTATTTT. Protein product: CASSYGPGLAGARDTQYF.